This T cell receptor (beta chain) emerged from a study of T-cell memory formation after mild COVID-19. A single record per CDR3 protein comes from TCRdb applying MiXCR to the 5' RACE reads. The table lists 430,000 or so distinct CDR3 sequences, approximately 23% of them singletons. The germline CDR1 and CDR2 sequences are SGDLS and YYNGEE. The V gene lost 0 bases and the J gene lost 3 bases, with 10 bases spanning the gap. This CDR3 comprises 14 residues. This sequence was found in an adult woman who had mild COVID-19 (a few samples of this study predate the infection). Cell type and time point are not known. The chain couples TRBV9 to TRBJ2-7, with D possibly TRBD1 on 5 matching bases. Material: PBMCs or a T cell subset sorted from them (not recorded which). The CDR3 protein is CASSVAPGNYEQYF. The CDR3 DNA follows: TGTGCCAGCAGCGTAGCTCCAGGGAACTACGAGCAGTACTTC.